This TCR beta chain was sequenced during a study of human versus mouse CDR3 diversity and MHC coevolution. Background on the study: Each sample yielded roughly 5.5 x 10^6 to 1.7 x 10^7 valid reads.

A word on this clone: What it recognizes is unknown.

Cells were CD45RO-negative CD62L-positive naive CD4 T cells sorted from PBMCs. J was trimmed by 5 bases and V by 3 bases; bases with no gene match: 2. In germline, CDR1 is KGHSH, CDR2 LQKENI. This CDR3 is 14 amino acids long. Study observations and caveats: On average, humans showed more CDR3 deletions and insertions than mice. The lowest clonal inequality scores came from two of three human donors.

Sequencing used immunoSEQ multiplex PCR; TCRdb keeps in-frame clones, though not all of them. The repertoire includes some 82,000 clones, 90% to 95% of them detected once, and more than 1.1% sits in the top ten. The V gene is TRBV18, the J gene TRBJ1-4; 8 nucleotides align to TRBD1. The TCR was taken from a person aged 30 to 69 in good health. The sample was naive CD4+ T cells from blood. Subset: CD45RO-negative CD62L-positive naive CD4 T cells. The CDR3 nucleotides are TGTGCCAGCTCACCGGGACAGGCGAATGAAAAACTGTTTTTT. It specifies CASSPGQANEKLFF.